The 29 T cell receptor beta chains listed next were all sequenced from one sample in a study of shared clonotypes between healthy human individuals (TCRdb year 2020). The library was prepared using the immunoSEQ multiplex PCR assay. In TCRdb, the immuneACCESS table is reduced to in-frame sequences with V and J assigned. These tables do not hold every clone; where another copy was compared, an unresolved V gene accounts for under half, and the others remain unexplained. The table for this sample lists about 490,000 clones; 76% of them were counted only once. The ten largest clones add up to 13% of the sample. What was sequenced was PBMCs. These receptors all come from a woman in her 40s in good health. Some clones in this sample may be carry-over from other donors' samples.

A few counts support this clone. The CDR3 here is CASSESVGTGGYEQYF. The CDR3 DNA sequence: TGTGCCAGCAGTGAATCCGTGGGGACAGGGGGCTACGAGCAGTACTTC. The chain links TRBV6-1 to TRBJ2-7; 11 bases are a match to TRBD1. Germline V gene data show CDR1 as MNHNS and CDR2 as SASEGT. This CDR3 has 16 amino acids. V shed 2 bases and J 3 bases; nucleotides not matched to a gene: 6.

The CDR3 is CASSQGALGNTIYF. CDR3 DNA: TGTGCCAGCAGTCAAGGAGCCCTTGGAAACACCATATATTTT. The J gene is TRBJ1-3, the V gene TRBV6-1; D unresolved. Germline CDR1 and CDR2: MNHNS and SASEGT. Trimming took off 5 bases at V and 3 bases at J, with 11 bases between the two ends. This CDR3 has 14 residues.

This clone was seen a handful of times. This CDR3 reads CASSEGNTEAFF. The DNA for the CDR3 is TGTGCCAGCAGCGAGGGGAACACTGAAGCTTTCTTT. The J gene is TRBJ1-1, the V gene TRBV7-3; the D is unclear. The CDR3 has 12 residues. CDR1 is SGHTA and CDR2 is FQGTGA in the germline V gene. The ends were cut back, 5 bases at V and 1 base at J, with 5 bases in the middle. The entire variable domain, with the rest obtained from reference TRBV7-3 and TRBJ1-1, is as follows: GAGVSQTPSNKVTEKGKYVELRCDPISGHTALYWYRQSLGQGPEFLIYFQGTGAADDSGLPNDRFFAVRPEGSVSTLKIQRTERGDSAVYLCASSEGNTEAFFGQGTRLTVV.

V gene TRBV19 combines with J gene TRBJ2-3; D is perhaps TRBD2 (6 bases). From germline, CDR1 is LNHDA and CDR2 SQIVND (reference sequence). The CDR3 is 17 amino acids. The V end was cut by 3 bases, the J end by 6 bases, with 22 bases between. CDR3: CASSISGPLASMDTQYF. As DNA, the CDR3 is TGTGCCAGTAGTATCAGCGGGCCCCTCGCGAGTATGGATACGCAGTATTTT.

The V gene is TRBV6-1, the J gene TRBJ2-7, with TRBD2 matching over 10 bases. V lost 6 bases and J lost 4; bases outside the gene matches: 9. The CDR3 contains 15 residues. Germline V gene data show CDR1 as MNHNS and CDR2 as SASEGT. CDR3: CASSQTGTSDYEQYF. The CDR3 DNA reads as TGTGCCAGCAGCCAAACCGGGACTAGCGATTACGAGCAGTACTTC.

CDR3 loop: CASSHDRGREKLFF. The CDR3 coding sequence is TGCGCCAGCAGCCACGACAGGGGGCGTGAAAAACTGTTTTTT. The chain has TRBV4-3 and TRBJ1-4; TRBD1 aligns across 10 bases. Trimming cost V 3 bases and J 7 bases; bases outside gene matches: 2. This CDR3 contains 14 residues. Germline V CDR1 and CDR2: LGHNA, YSLEER.

This rearrangement joins TRBV29-1 to TRBJ2-3; D tentatively reads TRBD1 or TRBD2 (5 bases each). Trimming removed 7 bases at V and 3 bases at J, with 17 bases between. The CDR3 covers 14 residues. CDR1 SQVTM and CDR2 ANQGSEA come from the germline V gene. The CDR3 DNA sequence: TGCAGCGCTGGGACCCCCGACCGTACAGATACGCAGTATTTT. It specifies CSAGTPDRTDTQYF.

This chain's CDR3 is CASSLAPSSYNEQFF. CDR3 sequence (DNA): TGTGCCAGCAGCTTGGCCCCGAGCTCCTACAATGAGCAGTTCTTC. The chain is built from TRBV5-4 and TRBJ2-1; D is unclear. CDR1 SGHNT and CDR2 YYREEE come from the germline V gene (reference sequence). V dropped 0 bases and J dropped 0 bases, with 7 bases sitting between them. The CDR3 loop spans 15 amino acids.

The gene calls are TRBV5-6 and TRBJ2-4; 9 positions agree with TRBD2. J lost 2 bases, V lost 2 bases, and 14 bases had no gene match. The CDR3 is 19 amino acids. The germline CDR1 and CDR2 sequences are SGHDT and YYEEEE. The CDR3 coding sequence is TGTGCCAGCAGCTTTATCGGGGTAGCGGGAGAGGGGACCAAAAACATTCAGTACTTC. Translation: CASSFIGVAGEGTKNIQYF.

In this sample, this clone turned up many times. The chain uses TRBV5-1 and TRBJ1-1; D gene unclear. CDR3 size: 15 residues. The V end lost 1 base, the J end lost 2 bases, and 12 bases lay between the germline ends. Germline values: CDR1 SGHRS, CDR2 YFSETQ. CDR3 sequence: CASSLKRQDNTEAFF. Here the CDR3 DNA reads TGCGCCAGCAGCTTGAAGCGACAAGATAACACTGAAGCTTTCTTT.

This clone was seen only a few times. The chain joins TRBV11-2 to TRBJ2-2; D is perhaps TRBD1 or TRBD2 (5 bases each). The CDR3 is 15 residues long. V was cut by 5 bases and J by 3 bases, with 13 bases left in between. CDR1 SGHAT and CDR2 FQNNGV come from the germline V gene. CDR3 amino acids: CASSGSRAYTGELFF. The CDR3 DNA is TGTGCCAGCAGCGGGAGCAGGGCGTACACCGGGGAGCTGTTTTTT.

The chain carries TRBV30 and TRBJ2-2, with D possibly matching TRBD1 (6 bases). Germline-derived CDR1 and CDR2 are GTSNPN and SVGIG (reference sequence). The CDR3 is 15 residues long. Trimming removed 1 base from V and 2 bases from J, with 11 bases in between. As DNA, the CDR3 is TGTGCCTGGAGTGGTGGGACATCTAACACCGGGGAGCTGTTTTTT. Its translation: CAWSGGTSNTGELFF.

The chain uses TRBV11-3 and TRBJ2-1, with D possibly TRBD2 on 5 matching bases. The CDR3 is made up of 15 amino acids. Trimming cost V 5 bases and J 7 bases, with 18 bases left between them. Germline lookup yields CDR1 SGHNT and CDR2 YENEEA. CDR3: CASSRGSTTSNEQFF. The CDR3 DNA follows: TGTGCCAGCAGCCGCGGGTCGACTACCTCAAATGAGCAGTTCTTC. The full variable domain, in which reference TRBV11-3 and TRBJ2-1 provide the parts outside the CDR3, is EAGVVQSPRYKIIEKKQPVAFWCNPISGHNTLYWYLQNLGQGPELLIRYENEEAVDDSQLPKDRFSAERLKGVDSTLKIQPAELGDSAVYLCASSRGSTTSNEQFFGPGTRLTVL.

As concerns this clone: It differs at one base from a far larger clone, so likely a read error. The rearrangement joins TRBV30 to TRBJ1-2; 10 bases match TRBD1. V dropped 8 bases and J dropped 4; count of bases not matched to a gene: 10. There are 14 residues in the CDR3. Germline-derived CDR1 and CDR2 are GTSNPN and SVGIG (reference sequence). CDR3: CARRQGAPFYGYTF. DNA of the CDR3: TGTGCCCGTAGACAGGGGGCCCCCTTCTATGGCTACACCTTC.

Concerning this clone itself: Sequence at one end of the junction differs from germline and may be a read error. V and J are TRBV2 and TRBJ2-1; possible D gene TRBD2, 5 bases. CDR3 length: 13 residues. The germline V gene has CDR1 SNHLY and CDR2 FYNNEI. CDR3 coding DNA: TGTGCCAGCAAGAGGGTCTCCCTCAATGGGCAGTTCTTC. Residues: CASKRVSLNGQFF.

The chain employs TRBV25-1 and TRBJ2-7; a possible D gene is TRBD2 (6 bases). The V gene lost 8 bases and the J gene lost 3 bases, with 11 bases spanning the gap. The CDR3 totals 12 residues. Per the germline V gene, CDR1 is MGHDK and CDR2 is SYGVNS. The CDR3 DNA follows: TGTGCCAGCTCAGGAGGGATCTACGAGCAGTACTTC. As protein: CASSGGIYEQYF.

The chain couples TRBV5-1 to TRBJ1-3, with 10 bases identical to TRBD1. V lost 0 bases and J lost 2; bases outside the gene matches: 2. The CDR3 spans 16 residues. CDR1 and CDR2 from the germline V gene are SGHRS and YFSETQ. The CDR3 sequence: CASSLEGQGAGNTIYF. CDR3 sequence (DNA): TGCGCCAGCAGCTTGGAAGGACAGGGGGCTGGAAACACCATATATTTT.

The chain combines TRBV30 with TRBJ2-3; 10 bases map to TRBD1. The V gene's germline CDR1 is GTSNPN and CDR2 SVGIG (reference sequence). CDR3 size: 12 residues. Trimming cost V 1 base and J 12 bases; bases outside gene matches: 4. CDR3 residues: CAWSGQGAFQYF. CDR3 nucleotide sequence: TGTGCCTGGAGTGGACAGGGGGCTTTCCAGTATTTT.

The chain links TRBV30 to TRBJ2-5; 10 nucleotides line up with TRBD2. CDR1 and CDR2 from the germline V gene are GTSNPN and SVGIG (reference sequence). Germline trimming cut 3 bases from V and 4 bases from J; bases unmatched to any gene: 20. This CDR3 spans 19 amino acids. DNA of the CDR3: TGTGCCTGGAGCCATGGAAAGCGGGAGGGCCTAACTGAAGGAGAGACCCAGTACTTC. This codes for CAWSHGKREGLTEGETQYF.

The chain links TRBV11-2 to TRBJ1-2, with 7 bases identical to TRBD1. J was trimmed by 4 bases and V by 3 bases; bases with no gene match: 5. The CDR3 consists of 14 residues. The germline CDR1 and CDR2 sequences are SGHAT and FQNNGV. CDR3 residues: CASSLNRGGYGYTF. The CDR3 DNA reads as TGTGCCAGCAGCTTGAACAGGGGTGGCTATGGCTACACCTTC.

This clone was counted only a few times. The chain has TRBV19 and TRBJ2-7; 9 bases fit TRBD1. CDR3 length: 17 amino acids. From germline, CDR1 is LNHDA and CDR2 SQIVND (reference sequence). Trimming removed 3 bases from V and 4 bases from J; junction bases left unmatched: 13. The CDR3 loop is CASSIRSGGTGKYEQYF. The CDR3 nucleotides read TGTGCCAGTAGTATTCGCTCAGGAGGGACAGGGAAGTACGAGCAGTACTTC.

This clone appeared a few times. Additional DNA sequences in this sample encode the identical CDR3. This rearrangement joins TRBV4-3 to TRBJ2-1, with 14 bases fitting TRBD2. CDR1 and CDR2 (germline): LGHNA, YSLEER. V was pared by 8 bases and J by 7 bases, with 7 bases of the junction left unmatched. The CDR3 length is 15 residues. Here the CDR3 reads CASGRTSGRNNEQFF. DNA of the CDR3: TGCGCCAGCGGACGGACTAGCGGGAGGAATAATGAGCAGTTCTTC.

The sample holds many counts of this clone. CDR3 residues: CASSQEGGGTYEQYF. The CDR3 DNA is TGTGCCAGCAGCCAAGAAGGCGGCGGCACCTACGAGCAGTACTTC. This chain links TRBV14 with TRBJ2-7, with D hard to call. V lost 0 bases to trimming and J lost 2 bases, with 11 bases between them. The CDR3 covers 15 residues. In germline, CDR1 is SGHDN, CDR2 FVKESK.

The chain is built from TRBV11-3 and TRBJ2-3; D may be TRBD2 (6 bases). From germline, CDR1 is SGHNT and CDR2 YENEEA. V was pared by 5 bases and J by 1 base, with 10 bases between. CDR3 length equals 14 residues. CDR3 in DNA: TGTGCCAGCAGCGCGGGGCGCGGCACAGATACGCAGTATTTT. Residues: CASSAGRGTDTQYF. Full variable domain (remainder filled in from reference TRBV11-3 and TRBJ2-3): EAGVVQSPRYKIIEKKQPVAFWCNPISGHNTLYWYLQNLGQGPELLIRYENEEAVDDSQLPKDRFSAERLKGVDSTLKIQPAELGDSAVYLCASSAGRGTDTQYFGPGTRLTVL.

This clone was counted a few times. The chain joins TRBV6-1 to TRBJ2-2; D not resolved. There are 16 residues in the CDR3. CDR1 MNHNS and CDR2 SASEGT come from the germline V gene. The ends were cut back, 0 bases at V and 3 bases at J, with 11 bases in the middle. For the CDR3, the DNA is TGTGCCAGCAGTGAAGCGGCAGGTGGTGACACCGGGGAGCTGTTTTTT. Translation: CASSEAAGGDTGELFF.

V is TRBV6-6 and J is TRBJ1-2; no clear D gene. The CDR3 consists of 15 residues. V was trimmed by 0 bases and J by 5 bases, leaving 13 bases between them. The germline gives CDR1 MNHNY, CDR2 SVGAGI (reference sequence). This CDR3 reads CASSYSSLAEYGYTF. As DNA, the CDR3 is TGTGCCAGCAGTTACTCGAGCTTGGCGGAGTATGGCTACACCTTC.

Only a few counts were recorded for this clone. The rearrangement links TRBV15 to TRBJ2-7; D is uncertain. V was pared by 4 bases and J by 6 bases, with 13 bases between. The CDR3 is 13 amino acids. The germline CDR1 and CDR2 sequences are LNHNV and YYDKDF (reference sequence). The CDR3 reads CATSNDVAREQYF. The DNA for the CDR3 is TGTGCCACCAGCAACGATGTGGCACGCGAGCAGTACTTC.

Comments on this clone: Since a far larger clone is one base different, this is likely a read error. This CDR3 reads CTSSLGTWSNQPQHF. For the CDR3, the DNA is TGTACCAGCAGCTTGGGGACCTGGAGCAATCAGCCCCAGCATTTT. The J gene is TRBJ1-5, the V gene TRBV5-8; a weak D match, TRBD1 (5 bases). Germline CDR1 SGHTS, CDR2 YDEGEE. This CDR3 comprises 15 residues.

In its sample, this clone was seen a few times. The gene calls are TRBV5-5 and TRBJ2-1; maybe TRBD1 (6 bases). From germline, CDR1 is SGHKS and CDR2 YYEKEE (reference sequence). V shed 6 bases and J shed 6 bases, with 13 bases lying between them. The CDR3 runs 13 residues. The CDR3: CASIHRGGNEQFF. For the CDR3, the DNA is TGTGCCAGCATTCACAGAGGGGGCAATGAGCAGTTCTTC.